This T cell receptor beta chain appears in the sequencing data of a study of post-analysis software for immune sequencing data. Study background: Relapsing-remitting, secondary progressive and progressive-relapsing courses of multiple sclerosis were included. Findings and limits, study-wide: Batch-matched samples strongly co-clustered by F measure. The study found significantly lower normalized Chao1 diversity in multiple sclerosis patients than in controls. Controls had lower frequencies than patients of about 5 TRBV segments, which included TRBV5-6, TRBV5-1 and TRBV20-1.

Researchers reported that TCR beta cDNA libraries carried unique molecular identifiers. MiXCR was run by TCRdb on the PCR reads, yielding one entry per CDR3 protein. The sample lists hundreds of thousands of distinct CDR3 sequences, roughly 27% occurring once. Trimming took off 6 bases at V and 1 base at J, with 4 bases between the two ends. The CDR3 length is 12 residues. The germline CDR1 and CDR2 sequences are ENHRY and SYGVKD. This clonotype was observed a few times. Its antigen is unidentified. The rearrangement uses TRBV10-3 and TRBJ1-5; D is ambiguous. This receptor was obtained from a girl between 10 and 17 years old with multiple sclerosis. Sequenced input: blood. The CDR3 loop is CAIRESNQPQHF. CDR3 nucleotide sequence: TGTGCCATCAGGGAGAGCAATCAGCCCCAGCATTTT.